The text below deals with one TCR beta chain. The CDR3 loop spans 14 amino acids. Germline values: CDR1 SGDLS, CDR2 YYNGEE. V dropped 4 bases and J dropped 0 bases, with 10 bases sitting between them. The data were taken from a study of response to subunit inactivated influenza vaccine. MiXCR, applied by TCRdb to the RT-PCR reads, yields one record per CDR3 protein. The table lists about 540,000 distinct CDR3 sequences, roughly a quarter of them singletons. These data were likewise used in another study, on T cells expressing NK-cell markers. That study adds: The cDNA for TCR beta came from 5'RACE template switching with UMIs. It was sorted CD3+CD56-NKG2C+, CD3+CD56+NKG2C- and CD3+CD56+NKG2C+ T cells that provided the TCR beta repertoires. Of CD8+ T cells, 1.0-7.0% belonged to dominant NKG2C+ clonotypes in roughly six donors. Researchers report these clonotypes also headed the CD3+CD56-NKG2C+ fraction in four donors.

The sequencing here drew on CD4+ T cells sorted from PBMCs, taken 11 to 12 days after vaccination. The chain is built from TRBV9 and TRBJ1-1; D is unclear. This TCR was sampled from a man between 50 and 59 years old who received an inactivated influenza vaccine. The CDR3 is CASSIGNMNTEAFF. In nucleotides, the CDR3 is TGTGCCAGCAGCATAGGGAACATGAACACTGAAGCTTTCTTT.